This T cell receptor (beta chain) was captured in a study of CD8+ T cells in alopecia areata. Study overall: At a dose of 5 to 10 mg twice daily, oral tofacitinib was given to treated patients.

Reverse transcription of extracted RNA yielded cDNA, which provided the sequencing template. Some clones are missing from TCRdb's copy, which holds only in-frame ones; the method was immunoSEQ multiplex PCR. The sample includes about 290,000 clones, 55% to 70% of them seen just once. The treatment here: oral pan-JAK inhibitor, 5-10 mg twice daily. V lost 8 bases and J lost 4, with 14 bases in between. The germline V gene encodes CDR1 MNHNY and CDR2 SVGAGI (reference sequence). The CDR3 length is 13 residues. Note on this clone: Its antigen is not identified.

Findings and limits, study-wide: One nonresponder makes the tie between baseline CD8+ expansion and response uncertain. Many expanded lesional clones remained in scalp and blood on tofacitinib. An increase in clonality over normal scalp was evident in lesional scalp, especially alopecia totalis/universalis.

The sample in question was CD4+ T cells sorted from blood, obtained at week 24, from a patient treated with tofacitinib. The rearrangement joins TRBV6-6 to TRBJ2-5; D possibly corresponds to TRBD1 (6 bases). The TCR comes from a human donor with alopecia areata. The CDR3 reads CASRPWTVETQYF. As DNA, the CDR3 is TGTGCCAGCCGCCCGTGGACAGTAGAGACCCAGTACTTC.